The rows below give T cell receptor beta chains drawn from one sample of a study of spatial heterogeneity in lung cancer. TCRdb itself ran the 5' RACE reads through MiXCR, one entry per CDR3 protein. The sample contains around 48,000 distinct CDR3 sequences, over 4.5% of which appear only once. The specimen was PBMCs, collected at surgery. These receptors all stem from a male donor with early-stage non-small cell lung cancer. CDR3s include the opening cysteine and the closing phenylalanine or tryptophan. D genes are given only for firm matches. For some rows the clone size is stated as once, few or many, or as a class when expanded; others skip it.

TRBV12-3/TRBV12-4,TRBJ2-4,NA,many,TGTGCCAGCAGGGAGGGACAGTTTATGGCCAAAAACATTCAGTACTTC,CASREGQFMAKNIQYF
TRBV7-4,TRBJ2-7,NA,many,TGTGCCAGCAGCCCTAGGGTCCACGAGCAGTACTTC,CASSPRVHEQYF
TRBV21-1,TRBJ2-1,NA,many,TGTGCCAGCAGCAAGCACCCCTCCTTCCGAGCGGGAGTTTGTAATGAGCAGTTCTTC,CASSKHPSFRAGVCNEQFF
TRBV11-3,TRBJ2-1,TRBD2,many,TGTGCCAGCAGCCTAGCGGGAGGTGGCGGTGAGCAGTTCTTC,CASSLAGGGGEQFF
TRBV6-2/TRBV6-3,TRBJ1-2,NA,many,TGTGCCAGTCGGACGGGCGGTGGCTACACCTTC,CASRTGGGYTF
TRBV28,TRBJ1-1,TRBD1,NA,TGTGCCAGCAGGGAAGACAGGGGGCGCATGAACACTGAAGCTTTCTTT,CASREDRGRMNTEAFF
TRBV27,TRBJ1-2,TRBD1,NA,TGTGCTAGCAGTTTAGACTTCCGGACAGGGCTCTATGGCTACACCTTC,CASSLDFRTGLYGYTF
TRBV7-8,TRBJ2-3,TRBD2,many,TGTGCCAGCAGAAAAGGGTGGATAGCGGGGCCCACAGATACGCAGTATTTT,CASRKGWIAGPTDTQYF
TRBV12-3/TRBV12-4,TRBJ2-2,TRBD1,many,TGTGCCAGCAGTTTGCAGGGGGCTACCGGGGAGCTGTTTTTT,CASSLQGATGELFF
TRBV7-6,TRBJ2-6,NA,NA,TGTGCCAGCAGCTTAATAGGGGTGGCTGGGGCCAACGTCCTGACTTTC,CASSLIGVAGANVLTF
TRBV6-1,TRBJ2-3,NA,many,TGTGCCAGCAGTGAACGGCGAAGCGCAGATACGCAGTATTTT,CASSERRSADTQYF
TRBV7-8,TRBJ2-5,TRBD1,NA,TGTGCCAGCAGTCATAGGGGGCTGGGGGAGACCCAGTACTTC,CASSHRGLGETQYF
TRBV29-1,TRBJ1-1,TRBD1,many,TGCAGCGCAACAGGACAGGAAGGCACTGAAGCTTTCTTT,CSATGQEGTEAFF
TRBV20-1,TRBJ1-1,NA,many,TGCAGTGCTAGTAAACCGTTTGGGACTGAAGCTTTCTTT,CSASKPFGTEAFF
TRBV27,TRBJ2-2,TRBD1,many,TGTGCCAGCAGTAGGGACAGGGACGGCGGGGAGCTGTTTTTT,CASSRDRDGGELFF
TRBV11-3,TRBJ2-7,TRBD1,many,TGTGCCAGCAGCCAGACAGGGGGCGACGACGAGCAGTACTTC,CASSQTGGDDEQYF
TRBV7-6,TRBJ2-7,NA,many,TGTGCCAGCAGCTTAGGGCAGGGTACCTACGAGCAGTACTTC,CASSLGQGTYEQYF
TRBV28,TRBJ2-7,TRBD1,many,TGTGCCAGCAGTCTCCGGGGGACAGGGCGCTCCTACGAGCAGTACTTC,CASSLRGTGRSYEQYF
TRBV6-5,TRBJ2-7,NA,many,TGTGCCAGCAGTTACGGGGGAACCTACGAGCAGTACTTC,CASSYGGTYEQYF
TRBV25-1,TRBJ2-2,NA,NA,TGTGCCACGGGAGAACAGAGCACCGGGGAGCTGTTTTTT,CATGEQSTGELFF
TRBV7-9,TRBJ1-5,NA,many,TGTGCCAGCAGCTTATCGACAGGCATGTATCAGCCCCAGCATTTT,CASSLSTGMYQPQHF
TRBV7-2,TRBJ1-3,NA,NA,TGTGCCAGCAGCTTAGCTCAACAGAGCTCTGGAAACACCATATATTTT,CASSLAQQSSGNTIYF
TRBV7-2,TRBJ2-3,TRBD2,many,TGTGCCAGCAGCTTAGAGGGAGGGTCCACAGATACGCAGTATTTT,CASSLEGGSTDTQYF
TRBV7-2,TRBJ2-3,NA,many,TGTGCCAGCAGCTTAACTAGCCGAGGTACGCAGTATTTT,CASSLTSRGTQYF
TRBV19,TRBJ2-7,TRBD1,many,TGTGCCAGTAGTCCCTGGACAGGATCCTACGAGCAGTACTTC,CASSPWTGSYEQYF
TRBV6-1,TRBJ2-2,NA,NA,TGTGCCAGCGTGAGGACTCTCCGGCGATCCGGGGAGCTGTTTTTT,CASVRTLRRSGELFF
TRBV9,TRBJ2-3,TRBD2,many,TGTGCCAGCAGCGTAGAAGGTAGCGGGAGAGATACGCAGTATTTT,CASSVEGSGRDTQYF
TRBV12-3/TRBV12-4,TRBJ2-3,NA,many,TGTGCCAGCAGTGCCGTAGCCGGAGATACGCAGTATTTT,CASSAVAGDTQYF
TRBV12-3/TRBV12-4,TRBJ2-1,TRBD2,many,TGTGCCAGCAGCCGGACTAGCGGGACCAATGAGCAGTTCTTC,CASSRTSGTNEQFF
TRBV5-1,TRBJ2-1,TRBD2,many,TGCGCCAGCAGCTTGGTAGCGGGCTCCTACAATGAGCAGTTCTTC,CASSLVAGSYNEQFF
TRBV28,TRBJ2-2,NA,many,TGTGCCAGCAGTCCCCCGGACGGGGAGCTGTTTTTT,CASSPPDGELFF
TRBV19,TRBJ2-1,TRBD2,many,TGTGCCAGTAGTATAGGTCTAGCGGGCGCCTACAATGAGCAGTTCTTC,CASSIGLAGAYNEQFF
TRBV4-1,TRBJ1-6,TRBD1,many,TGCGCCAGCAGCCAACAACTTCGGACAGGGGGTCGTAATTCACCCCTCCACTTT,CASSQQLRTGGRNSPLHF
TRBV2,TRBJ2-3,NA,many,TGTGCCGCAGGTGCCCAGGGCACAGATACGCAGTATTTT,CAAGAQGTDTQYF
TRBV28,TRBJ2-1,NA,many,TGTGCCAGCAGTCTACTAGTCCGGGACAATGAGCAGTTCTTC,CASSLLVRDNEQFF
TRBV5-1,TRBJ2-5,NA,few,TGCGCCAGCAGCGCGACGGGGCAAGAGACCCAGTACTTC,CASSATGQETQYF
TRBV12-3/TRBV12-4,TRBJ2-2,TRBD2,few,TGTGCCAGCAGTTTAGTCGGACTAGTAACGACCGGGGAGCTGTTTTTT,CASSLVGLVTTGELFF
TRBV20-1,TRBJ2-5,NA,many,TGCAGTGCTTCCAGACAGGGAGGGACCCAGTACTTC,CSASRQGGTQYF
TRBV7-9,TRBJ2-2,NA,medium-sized,TGTGCCAGCAGCTTACAGAGTGCCGGGGAGCTGTTTTTT,CASSLQSAGELFF
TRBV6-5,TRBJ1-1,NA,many,TGTGCCAGCAGTACCCCCGGAGGGGTGACCACTGAAGCTTTCTTT,CASSTPGGVTTEAFF
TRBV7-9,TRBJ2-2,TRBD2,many,TGTGCCAGCAGCCCAGACCTAGCGGGAGTTGGGACCGGGGAGCTGTTTTTT,CASSPDLAGVGTGELFF
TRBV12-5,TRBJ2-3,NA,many,TGTGCTAGTGGGACTAGTAGCACAGATACGCAGTATTTT,CASGTSSTDTQYF
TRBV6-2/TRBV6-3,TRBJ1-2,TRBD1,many,TGTGCCAGCAGGGTCGACAGGGGCGGCTACACCTTC,CASRVDRGGYTF
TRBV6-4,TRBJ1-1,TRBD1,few,TGTGCCAGCAGCCCCGGACAGGGGACCACTGAAGCTTTCTTT,CASSPGQGTTEAFF
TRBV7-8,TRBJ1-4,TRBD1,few,TGTGCCAGCAGCTTAGCACCGGGACAGCGTAATGAAAAACTGTTTTTT,CASSLAPGQRNEKLFF
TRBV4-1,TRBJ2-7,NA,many,TGCGCCAGCAGCCAAGATAACATTCGGGCATCGCAGTACTTC,CASSQDNIRASQYF
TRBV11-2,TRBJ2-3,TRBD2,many,TGTGCCAGCAGCTTAGTCAGTGGGACTAGCGGGAGGGCCTGGGATACGCAGTATTTT,CASSLVSGTSGRAWDTQYF
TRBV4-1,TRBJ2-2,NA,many,TGCGCCAGCAGCCTAAATGAAGGGGCCACCGGGGAGCTGTTTTTT,CASSLNEGATGELFF
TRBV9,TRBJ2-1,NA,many,TGTGCCAGCAGCCCCGGGCTTCCGGCGGGCAATGAGCAGTTCTTC,CASSPGLPAGNEQFF
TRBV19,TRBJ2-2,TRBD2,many,TGTGCCACCCGGACTAGCGGGAGGGCCATCGGGGAGCTGTTTTTT,CATRTSGRAIGELFF
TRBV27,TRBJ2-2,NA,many,TGTGCCAGCAGTTTACTAGTTAACGGGGAGCTGTTTTTT,CASSLLVNGELFF
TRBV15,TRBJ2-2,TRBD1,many,TGTGCCACCAGCAGGGGCAGGGGGCTCACCGGGGAGCTGTTTTTT,CATSRGRGLTGELFF
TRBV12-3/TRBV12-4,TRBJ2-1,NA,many,TGTGCCAGCAGTTCCCTCGCTTTAGAGCAGTTCTTC,CASSSLALEQFF
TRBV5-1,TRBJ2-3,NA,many,TGCGCCAGCAGCTTGACTACCCAATTTAGCACAGATACGCAGTATTTT,CASSLTTQFSTDTQYF
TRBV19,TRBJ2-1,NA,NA,TGTGCCAGTAGCCCCCAACTAGGTGAGCAGTTCTTC,CASSPQLGEQFF
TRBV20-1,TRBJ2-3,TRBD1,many,TGCAGTGCCAACACCGGGACAGCTCCCACAGATACGCAGTATTTT,CSANTGTAPTDTQYF
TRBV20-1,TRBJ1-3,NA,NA,TGCAGTGCTACCCGATCTGGAAACACCATATATTTT,CSATRSGNTIYF
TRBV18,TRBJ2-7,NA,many,TGTGCCAGCTCACCAAATGCATACGAGCAGTACTTC,CASSPNAYEQYF